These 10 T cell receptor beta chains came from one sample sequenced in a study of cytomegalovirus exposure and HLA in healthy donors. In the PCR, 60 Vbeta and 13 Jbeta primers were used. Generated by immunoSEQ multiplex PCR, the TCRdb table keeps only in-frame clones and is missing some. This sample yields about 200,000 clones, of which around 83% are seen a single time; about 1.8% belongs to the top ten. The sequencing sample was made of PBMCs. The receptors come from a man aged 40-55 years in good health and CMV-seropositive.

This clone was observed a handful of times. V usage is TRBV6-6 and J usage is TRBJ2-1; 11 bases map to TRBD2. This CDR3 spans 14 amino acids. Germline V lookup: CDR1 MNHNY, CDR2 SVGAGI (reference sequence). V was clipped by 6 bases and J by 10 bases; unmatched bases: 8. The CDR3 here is CASRSTRLAGEQFF. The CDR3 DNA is TGTGCCAGCAGATCGACAAGACTAGCGGGAGAGCAGTTCTTC.

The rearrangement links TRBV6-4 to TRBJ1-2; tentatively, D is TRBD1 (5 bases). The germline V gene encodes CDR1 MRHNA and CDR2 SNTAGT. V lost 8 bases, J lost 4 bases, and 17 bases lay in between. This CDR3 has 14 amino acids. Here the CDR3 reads CASRREPGSYGYTF. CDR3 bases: TGTGCCAGCCGCAGGGAACCGGGCAGCTATGGCTACACCTTC.

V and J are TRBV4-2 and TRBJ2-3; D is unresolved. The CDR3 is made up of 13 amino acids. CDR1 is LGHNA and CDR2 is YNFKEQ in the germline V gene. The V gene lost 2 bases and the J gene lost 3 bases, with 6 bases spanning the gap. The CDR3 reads CASSQSKTDTQYF. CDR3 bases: TGTGCCAGCAGCCAATCTAAAACAGATACGCAGTATTTT.

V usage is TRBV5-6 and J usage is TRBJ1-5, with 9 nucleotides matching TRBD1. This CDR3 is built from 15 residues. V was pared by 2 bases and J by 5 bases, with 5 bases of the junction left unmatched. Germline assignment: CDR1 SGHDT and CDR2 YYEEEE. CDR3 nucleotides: TGTGCCAGCAGCTTAAACAGGGGGCGGGATCAGCCCCAGCATTTT. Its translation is CASSLNRGRDQPQHF.

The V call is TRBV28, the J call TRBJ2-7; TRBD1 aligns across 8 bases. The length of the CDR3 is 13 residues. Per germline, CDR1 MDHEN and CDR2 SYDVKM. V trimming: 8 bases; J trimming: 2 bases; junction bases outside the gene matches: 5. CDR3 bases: TGTGCCAGCCAGGGACAGGCACCCTACGAGCAGTACTTC. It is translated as CASQGQAPYEQYF.

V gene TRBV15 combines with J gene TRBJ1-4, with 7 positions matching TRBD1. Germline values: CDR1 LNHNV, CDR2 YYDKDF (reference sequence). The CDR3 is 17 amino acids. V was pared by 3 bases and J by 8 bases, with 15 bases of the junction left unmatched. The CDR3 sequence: CATSSFRGAPGTEKLFF. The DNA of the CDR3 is TGTGCCACCAGCAGCTTCAGGGGGGCGCCCGGGACAGAAAAACTGTTTTTT.

The CDR3 protein is CASSVGQGVSNYGYTF. The CDR3, as DNA: TGTGCCAGCAGCGTGGGCCAGGGGGTTTCTAACTATGGCTACACCTTC. V is TRBV9 and J is TRBJ1-2, with 7 bases aligning to TRBD1. Looked up from germline, CDR1 is SGDLS and CDR2 is YYNGEE. There are 16 residues in the CDR3. J was trimmed by 0 bases and V by 2 bases; bases with no gene match: 7. Drawing the rest from reference TRBV9 and TRBJ1-2, the complete variable domain is DSGVTQTPKHLITATGQRVTLRCSPRSGDLSVYWYQQSLDQGLQFLIQYYNGEERAKGNILERFSAQQFPDLHSELNLSSLELGDSALYFCASSVGQGVSNYGYTFGSGTRLTVV.

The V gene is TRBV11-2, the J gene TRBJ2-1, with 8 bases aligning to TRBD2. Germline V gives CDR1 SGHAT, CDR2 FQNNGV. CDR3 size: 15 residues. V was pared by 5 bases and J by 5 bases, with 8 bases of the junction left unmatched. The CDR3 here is CASSPRGGLNNEQFF. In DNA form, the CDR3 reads TGTGCCAGCAGCCCTCGGGGGGGTCTGAACAATGAGCAGTTCTTC.

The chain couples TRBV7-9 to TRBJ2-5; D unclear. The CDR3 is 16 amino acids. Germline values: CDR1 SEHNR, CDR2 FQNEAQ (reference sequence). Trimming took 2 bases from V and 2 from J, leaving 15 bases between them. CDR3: CASSLQVSSVQETQYF. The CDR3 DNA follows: TGTGCCAGCAGCTTACAGGTCTCGAGTGTACAAGAGACCCAGTACTTC.

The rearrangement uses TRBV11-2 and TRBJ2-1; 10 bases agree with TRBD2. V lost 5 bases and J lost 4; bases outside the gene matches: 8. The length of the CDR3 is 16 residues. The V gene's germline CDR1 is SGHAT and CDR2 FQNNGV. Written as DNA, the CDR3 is TGTGCCAGCAGCCCCCTGGGACTAGCGTCTTACAATGAGCAGTTCTTC. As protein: CASSPLGLASYNEQFF.